The text below deals with one T cell receptor beta chain. The data were obtained in a study of STAT5B mutations in CD4+ large granular lymphocyte leukemia. Method: immunoSEQ multiplex PCR; TCRdb's copy keeps in-frame clones and lacks some. The sample consists of some 45,000 clones, 80% to 90% of them appearing once. CDR3 size: 16 residues. The junction had 10 bases not matched to a gene; V was cut back by 3 bases and J by 4 bases. The germline V gene encodes CDR1 SGHRS and CDR2 YFSETQ. The chain combines TRBV5-1 with TRBJ2-3; 8 nucleotides align to TRBD2. The TCR originated in a human donor in good health. Sequencing input: CD4+ T cells from blood buffy coats. CDR3 coding DNA: TGCGCCAGCAGCTCAGGGACGGGAGGGCCATCAGATACGCAGTATTTT. Translation gives CASSSGTGGPSDTQYF. Full variable domain (rest looked up from reference TRBV5-1 and TRBJ2-3): KAGVTQTPRYLIKTRGQQVTLSCSPISGHRSVSWYQQTPGQGLQFLFEYFSETQRNKGNFPGRFSGRQFSNSRSEMNVSTLELGDSALYLCASSSGTGGPSDTQYFGPGTRLTVL.